This TCR beta chain was retrieved from a study of blood T cell repertoires in COVID-19. Looking at the study overall: From the United States, Italy and Spain came samples of acute and convalescent COVID-19. Sources were T cells, B-cell-depleted T cells, or PBMCs; the material itself was cDNA or gDNA.

The CDR3 contains 16 residues. Germline CDR1 and CDR2: SGHRS and YFSETQ. V dropped 6 bases and J dropped 7 bases, with 23 bases sitting between them. As handled by the study authors: From reference gene primer amplification, estimates of nucleated cell counts were derived. The protocol was immunoSEQ multiplex PCR, while the TCRdb copy is restricted to in-frame clones and leaves out a portion. Clone size and V and J calls were adopted from that table, with D and trimming inferred from the DNA. The sample records 270,000 or so clones, over 75% being singletons. This TCR derives from a human donor in a cohort sampled during active COVID-19. J is TRBJ2-1 and V is TRBV5-1; TRBD2 is a possible D gene (6 bases). The sequenced material came from peripheral blood. In DNA form, the CDR3 reads TGCGCCAGCACCAGCGGGCAGCACCATGGGGGTAATGAGCAGTTCTTC. Its protein is CASTSGQHHGGNEQFF.